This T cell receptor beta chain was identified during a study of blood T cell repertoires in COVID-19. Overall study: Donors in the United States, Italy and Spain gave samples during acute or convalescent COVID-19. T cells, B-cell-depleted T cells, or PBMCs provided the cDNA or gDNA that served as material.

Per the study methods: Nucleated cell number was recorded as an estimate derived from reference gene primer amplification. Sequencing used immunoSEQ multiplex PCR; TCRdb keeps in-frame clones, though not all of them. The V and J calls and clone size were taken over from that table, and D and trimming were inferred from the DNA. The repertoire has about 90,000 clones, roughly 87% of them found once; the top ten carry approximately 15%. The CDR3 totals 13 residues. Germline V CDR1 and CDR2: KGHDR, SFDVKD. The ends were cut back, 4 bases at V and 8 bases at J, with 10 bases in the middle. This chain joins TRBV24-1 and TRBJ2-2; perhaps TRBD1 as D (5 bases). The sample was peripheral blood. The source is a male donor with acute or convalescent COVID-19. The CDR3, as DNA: TGTGCCACCAGTGAGCAGGGCCGAGGGGAGCTGTTTTTT. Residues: CATSEQGRGELFF.